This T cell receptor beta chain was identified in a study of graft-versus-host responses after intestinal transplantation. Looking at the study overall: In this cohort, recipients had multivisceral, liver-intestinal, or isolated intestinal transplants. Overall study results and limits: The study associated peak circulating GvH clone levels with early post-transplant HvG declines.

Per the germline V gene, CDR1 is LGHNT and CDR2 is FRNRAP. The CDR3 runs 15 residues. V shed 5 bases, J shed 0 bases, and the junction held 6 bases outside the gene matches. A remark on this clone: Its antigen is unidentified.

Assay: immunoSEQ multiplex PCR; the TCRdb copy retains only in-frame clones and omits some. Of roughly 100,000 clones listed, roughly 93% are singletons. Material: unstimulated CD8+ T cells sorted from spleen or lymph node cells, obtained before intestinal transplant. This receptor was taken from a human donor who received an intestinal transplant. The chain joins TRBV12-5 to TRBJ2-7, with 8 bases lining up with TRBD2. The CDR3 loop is CASGGGTRSSYEQYF. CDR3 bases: TGTGCTAGTGGTGGGGGGACTAGGAGCTCCTACGAGCAGTACTTC.